This is a list of T cell receptor beta chains from one sample in a study of blood T cell repertoires in COVID-19. The method was immunoSEQ multiplex PCR; TCRdb's version includes in-frame clones alone and lacks a portion of them. The sample carries about 270,000 clones, about 87% recorded once. Sequenced: PBMCs or T cells enriched from blood (not recorded which). The receptors shown here come from a woman in her forties or fifties who had recovered from COVID-19. CDR3s include the opening cysteine and the closing phenylalanine or tryptophan. D genes are given only for firm matches. For some rows the clone size is stated as once, few or many, or as a class when expanded; others skip it.

D | size | J | V | DNA | CDR3
NA | NA | TRBJ1-2 | TRBV24-1 | TGTGCCACCAGTGACCAGCGGGGTGACGGCTACACCTTC | CATSDQRGDGYTF
TRBD2 | NA | TRBJ2-1 | TRBV16 | TGTGCCAGCAGCATACGGACTAGCGGGGCCTTGGCGGATCCGTTCTTC | CASSIRTSGALADPFF
TRBD1 | NA | TRBJ2-7 | TRBV27 | TGTGCCAGCAGTTATTTGGGGACAGCCGAGCAGTACTTC | CASSYLGTAEQYF
NA | NA | TRBJ1-1 | TRBV6-5 | TGTGCCAGCAGTTATATGGACAGGAACACTGAAGCTTTCTTT | CASSYMDRNTEAFF
TRBD1 | NA | TRBJ1-1 | TRBV11-2 | TGTGCCAGCAGCTTAGATCCAGGCAGGGGGCGCCCTGAAGCTTTCTTT | CASSLDPGRGRPEAFF
NA | NA | TRBJ1-2 | TRBV28 | TGTGCCAGCAGTTTGCAGGTTCATGGCTACACCTTC | CASSLQVHGYTF
TRBD1 | NA | TRBJ1-4 | TRBV15 | TGTGCCACCAGCCGGGACAGGGGCGACGAAAAACTGTTTTTT | CATSRDRGDEKLFF
NA | NA | TRBJ1-1 | TRBV2 | TGTGCCAGCAGTGAAGCGATAGTGACTGAAGCTTTCTTT | CASSEAIVTEAFF
TRBD2 | NA | TRBJ2-1 | TRBV28 | TGTGCCAGCAGTCCCTCCGGACTAGCGAAAGGCCACAATGAGCAGTTCTTC | CASSPSGLAKGHNEQFF
TRBD2 | NA | TRBJ2-2 | TRBV3-1/TRBV3-2 | TGTGCCAGCAGCCTCCGATTAGGGACTAGGACCGGGGAGCTGTTTTTT | CASSLRLGTRTGELFF
TRBD1 | few | TRBJ1-1 | TRBV2 | TGTGCCAGCAGTGGGGACAGGGTTTCGAGCACTGAAGCTTTCTTT | CASSGDRVSSTEAFF
TRBD2 | NA | TRBJ2-1 | TRBV3-1/TRBV3-2 | TGTGCCAGCAGCCAAGGACTAGCGGGGAACAATGAGCAGTTCTTC | CASSQGLAGNNEQFF
NA | few | TRBJ1-2 | TRBV6-2/TRBV6-3 | TGTGCCAGCAGTAACTCCGCGTTAACTCACTATGGCTACACCTTC | CASSNSALTHYGYTF
NA | once | TRBJ1-3 | TRBV5-1 | TGCGCCAGCAGCTGGGACACGGGCGTCGGGGGAAACACCATATATTTT | CASSWDTGVGGNTIYF
NA | few | TRBJ1-4 | TRBV9 | TGTGCCAGCGCCAGGGGATCAACTAATGAAAAACTGTTTTTT | CASARGSTNEKLFF
TRBD2 | NA | TRBJ2-5 | TRBV5-1 | TGCGCCAGCAGCTCTAGCGGGAGATTTGAGACCCAGTACTTC | CASSSSGRFETQYF
NA | NA | TRBJ2-2 | TRBV7-2 | TGTGCCAGCAGCCCCAATAGCGGAGTGAACACCGGGGAGCTGTTTTTT | CASSPNSGVNTGELFF
NA | NA | TRBJ2-7 | TRBV19 | TGTGCCAGTAGTCCCCGAGGAGAGACCTACGAGCAGTACTTC | CASSPRGETYEQYF
NA | NA | TRBJ2-1 | TRBV9 | TGTGCCAGCAGCGGCGGACTACCGAACTACAATGAGCAGTTCTTC | CASSGGLPNYNEQFF
TRBD1 | NA | TRBJ1-1 | TRBV9 | TGTGCCAGCAGCGCCTCGGACAGGGGGAACACTGAAGCTTTCTTT | CASSASDRGNTEAFF
NA | NA | TRBJ1-2 | TRBV14 | TGTGCCAGCAGCCTGCAGGCGACTAACTATGGCTACACCTTC | CASSLQATNYGYTF
NA | NA | TRBJ1-5 | TRBV2 | TGTGCCAGCACGAAACAGGGTCATAGCAATCAGCCCCAGCATTTT | CASTKQGHSNQPQHF
NA | NA | TRBJ1-1 | TRBV18 | TGTGCCAGCTCACCTAACGAGGACACTGAAGCTTTCTTT | CASSPNEDTEAFF
NA | NA | TRBJ2-3 | TRBV7-2 | TGTGCCAGCAGCCCACAATCCAGGGGTAGGACAGATACGCAGTATTTT | CASSPQSRGRTDTQYF
TRBD1 | NA | TRBJ2-3 | TRBV15 | TGTGCCACCAGCAGAGTGTTTGTAGGGACAGCGACAGATTCGCAGTATTTT | CATSRVFVGTATDSQYF
TRBD1 | NA | TRBJ2-2 | TRBV5-1 | TGCGCCAGCAGTACCGGGTCCGGGACAGGGGGCTCCGGGGAGCTGTTTTTT | CASSTGSGTGGSGELFF
NA | NA | TRBJ2-7 | TRBV7-2 | TGTGCCAGCAGCTTGGGACTGGCAGTCTCCTACGAGCAGTACTTC | CASSLGLAVSYEQYF
TRBD2 | NA | TRBJ2-1 | TRBV2 | TGTGCCAGCAGTGAAGAGGCTCTAGCGGCCTACAATGAGCAGTTCTTC | CASSEEALAAYNEQFF
NA | few | TRBJ1-3 | TRBV5-1 | TGCGCCAGCAGTTCGTCCGGGGTTGAGGGAAACACCATATATTTT | CASSSSGVEGNTIYF
NA | once | TRBJ1-5 | TRBV2 | TGTGCTCTAGGGGGTTCCAGTCTTCAGAATCAGCCCCAGCATTTT | CALGGSSLQNQPQHF
NA | NA | TRBJ2-1 | TRBV11-2 | TGTGCCAGCAGCTTAAGGATAGCGGACCGGCGGACCTACAATGAGCAGTTCTTC | CASSLRIADRRTYNEQFF
NA | few | TRBJ1-1 | TRBV18 | TGTGCCAGCTCATCATCTTCCCCAGGGCCGAACACTGAAGCTTTCTTT | CASSSSSPGPNTEAFF
NA | NA | TRBJ1-1 | TRBV5-4 | TGTGCCAGCAGCTTAGGAGTCGCGTACACTGAAGCTTTCTTT | CASSLGVAYTEAFF
NA | NA | TRBJ2-4 | TRBV7-2 | TGTGCCAGCAGCTCGAGGAGGGAAATTCGAAACATTCAGTACTTC | CASSSRREIRNIQYF
TRBD2 | NA | TRBJ2-6 | TRBV15 | TGTGCCACCAGCAAAAATCGACTAGCGGGTTACTCTGGGGCCAACGTCCTGACTTTC | CATSKNRLAGYSGANVLTF
NA | NA | TRBJ2-1 | TRBV6-2/TRBV6-3 | TGTGCCAGCAGTCCCCAACTGAGGGAGCAGTTCTTC | CASSPQLREQFF
TRBD2 | once | TRBJ2-1 | TRBV7-6 | TGTGCCAGCAGCCTATTTTTGACTAGCGGGGCCTCCAGTGAGCAGTTCTTC | CASSLFLTSGASSEQFF
NA | NA | TRBJ1-1 | TRBV13 | TGTGCCAGCACCCGGGGAGGGGGGAACACTGAAGCTTTCTTT | CASTRGGGNTEAFF